This T cell receptor (beta chain) derives from a study of blood T cell repertoires in COVID-19. Study overall: COVID-19 samples collected from the United States, Italy and Spain covered acute and convalescent phases. Sample material is recorded as cDNA or gDNA derived from T cells, B-cell-depleted T cells, or PBMCs.

In the original workflow: Reference gene primer amplification in the assay estimated nucleated cell counts. Sequencing was performed with immunoSEQ multiplex PCR; in TCRdb, only in-frame clones are kept and a portion is missing. V, J and clone size derive from that table, while D and trimming were established from the DNA sequence. The data contain fewer than 130,000 clones, roughly four fifths of them singletons. V lost 5 bases, J lost 3 bases, and 16 bases lay in between. CDR3 length: 16 residues. Germline V gene data show CDR1 as LGHNA and CDR2 as YNFKEQ. The sequencing sample was made of peripheral blood. The genes are TRBV4-2 and TRBJ1-4, with a possible D match to TRBD1 (5 bases). The clonotype comes from an older woman with acute or convalescent COVID-19. The CDR3 DNA reads TGTGCCAGCAGCATCACACAGGCGGGAGCTAATGAAAAACTGTTTTTT. Protein sequence: CASSITQAGANEKLFF.